One and the same sample provided the 28 T cell receptor beta chains below, sequenced in a study of T cells in Graves' hyperthyroidism and ophthalmopathy. Regions amplified from RNA transcripts were the TCR beta CDR3 regions. First-round RT-PCR of the TCR CDR3 relied on the HTBI primer set. TCRdb re-analysed the multiplex PCR reads in MiXCR, keeping a single row per CDR3 protein. The data hold under 800,000 distinct CDR3 sequences, with 12% to 15% observed a single time. Source material: blood. These receptors all stem from a woman aged 18-29 years with Graves' hyperthyroidism.

This clonotype was detected many times. The chain recombines TRBV2 with TRBJ1-1, with D perhaps TRBD1 (5 bases). CDR3 length: 15 residues. Per germline, CDR1 SNHLY and CDR2 FYNNEI. V was cut by 7 bases and J by 7 bases, with 22 bases left in between. CDR3 nucleotide sequence: TGTGCCAGCAACCCTGCCTTGGGGGGTTGGTTTGAAGCTTTCTTT. Its translation is CASNPALGGWFEAFF.

This clonotype was observed a few times. V usage is TRBV27 and J usage is TRBJ2-1, with D possibly TRBD2 on 7 matching bases. CDR3 length: 16 amino acids. Germline CDR1 is MNHEY and CDR2 is SMNVEV (reference sequence). The V and J ends lost 4 bases and 2 bases respectively, with 15 bases between them. CDR3 DNA sequence: TGTGCCAGCAGTTGGGGGGGGCGTATCGCCTACAATGAGCAGTTCTTC. Protein product: CASSWGGRIAYNEQFF.

The genes are TRBV12-3 or TRBV12-4 and TRBJ2-1, with TRBD2 as a possible D gene (6 bases). This CDR3 contains 13 residues. With 6 bases removed from V and 7 bases from J, the gap between germline ends came to 13 bases. The CDR3 coding sequence is TGTGCCAGCAGGAGGGCGGGAAGGAATGAGCAGTTCTTC. Amino acids: CASRRAGRNEQFF.

The rearrangement joins TRBV6-2 or TRBV6-3 to TRBJ2-7; no clear D gene. CDR1 and CDR2 from the germline V gene are MNHEY and SVGEGT. This CDR3 is built from 12 residues. V was cut by 0 bases and J by 9 bases, with 9 bases left in between. CDR3 sequence reads: CASSYSRGGQYF. The CDR3 DNA sequence: TGTGCCAGCAGTTACTCTCGTGGCGGGCAGTACTTC.

This clonotype was seen a handful of times. The V and J genes are TRBV6-1 and TRBJ1-5; tentatively, D is TRBD1 (5 bases). The V gene's germline CDR1 is MNHNS and CDR2 SASEGT. With 4 bases removed from V and 0 bases from J, the gap between germline ends came to 13 bases. CDR3 length: 16 residues. The CDR3 coding sequence is TGTGCCAGCAGTGCACCTGTGGGGACTAGCAATCAGCCCCAGCATTTT. Translated, it gives CASSAPVGTSNQPQHF.

This clonotype was seen at least ten times. This rearrangement joins TRBV2 to TRBJ2-1; 11 nucleotides line up with TRBD2. Germline V gene data show CDR1 as SNHLY and CDR2 as FYNNEI. This CDR3 has 18 residues. The V and J ends lost 2 bases and 2 bases, in that order; junction bases with no gene match: 8. The DNA for the CDR3 is TGTGCCAGCAGTGAATGGCTAGCGGGAGGTAGCGCCTACAATGAGCAGTTCTTC. This encodes CASSEWLAGGSAYNEQFF.

This clonotype was seen once. The chain links TRBV6-1 to TRBJ2-7; D is undetermined. The CDR3 totals 13 residues. Germline CDR1 is MNHNS and CDR2 is SASEGT. Trimming took 0 bases from V and 6 from J, leaving 9 bases between them. The CDR3 nucleotides read TGTGCCAGCAGTGAAGCCCTTTCGACCGAGCAGTACTTC. This encodes CASSEALSTEQYF.

This clonotype was seen a few times. The chain couples TRBV19 to TRBJ2-1; no clear D. Trimming pared 3 bases from V and 6 bases from J, leaving 12 bases between. There are 14 residues in the CDR3. CDR1 is LNHDA, CDR2 SQIVND, per germline (reference sequence). In DNA, the CDR3 is TGTGCCAGTAGTATTCGGGCAGTGGGCAATGAGCAGTTCTTC. The encoded protein is CASSIRAVGNEQFF.

This clonotype was seen more than once but under ten times. A single base separates this from a much larger clone, so it may be a read error. The chain recombines TRBV30 with TRBJ2-3; tentatively, D is TRBD1 (6 bases). The CDR3 has 14 amino acids. Germline-derived CDR1 and CDR2 are GTSNPN and SVGIG (reference sequence). This chain's CDR3 is CAWSIHTGSDAQYF. For the CDR3, the DNA is TGTGCCTGGAGCATACACACAGGGTCAGATGCGCAGTATTTT.

This clonotype was counted at least ten times. J is TRBJ1-4 and V is TRBV3-1; no clear D gene. Looked up from germline, CDR1 is LGHDT and CDR2 is YNNKEL (reference sequence). The CDR3 contains 11 residues. V was clipped by 6 bases and J by 8 bases, with 7 bases between them. The CDR3 DNA sequence: TGTGCCAGCAGTGCCCAAGAAAAACTGTTTTTT. Residues: CASSAQEKLFF.

This clonotype was seen many times. The chain links TRBV20-1 to TRBJ2-5, with 7 bases that match TRBD1. CDR1 and CDR2 from the germline V gene are DFQATT and SNEGSKA (reference sequence). With V trimmed by 2 bases and J by 5 bases, 11 bases remained unmatched. This CDR3 has 15 amino acids. The CDR3 bases are TGCAGTGCTAGATGGGGGAGAGGGGGCGAGGAGACCCAGTACTTC. This sequence encodes CSARWGRGGEETQYF.

The chain combines TRBV7-2 with TRBJ2-7, with D perhaps TRBD1 or TRBD2 (5 bases each). The CDR3 extends over 15 amino acids. V lost 6 bases to trimming and J lost 6 bases, with 21 bases between them. Germline CDR1 and CDR2: SGHTA and FQGNSA. The CDR3 sequence is CASSWTGGHKSEQYF. The CDR3 nucleotides read TGTGCCAGCAGTTGGACTGGCGGACACAAAAGCGAGCAGTACTTC.

The count of this clonotype is one. The conserved phenylalanine or tryptophan is not found at the CDR3 terminus, so this likely reflects a read error. This chain uses TRBV7-9 with TRBJ2-2; 13 nucleotides align to TRBD2. This CDR3 is 17 amino acids long. The trim removed 4 bases at V and 1 base at J, leaving 3 bases unmatched. Germline V CDR1 and CDR2: SEHNR, FQNEAQ (reference sequence). The CDR3 DNA reads TGTGCCAGCAGCTCGACTAGCGGGAGGCTGAACACCGGGGAGCTGTTTCTT. Protein: CASSSTSGRLNTGELFL.

This clonotype occurred a few times. CDR3 in DNA: TGTGCCAGTAAGGCCCGGCCAATAGATAGCAATCAGCCCCAGCATTTT. Translating gives CASKARPIDSNQPQHF. The chain carries TRBV19 and TRBJ1-5; D gene uncertain. The CDR3 contains 16 residues. Germline CDR1 is LNHDA and CDR2 is SQIVND (reference sequence). Trimming removed 7 bases at V and 0 bases at J, with 16 bases between.

This clonotype was seen at least ten times. This rearrangement joins TRBV7-3 to TRBJ2-5, with TRBD1 matching 7 bases. Germline CDR1 and CDR2: SGHTA and FQGTGA. The V segment lost 1 base and the J segment 7 bases; nucleotides outside the gene matches: 6. The CDR3 is 14 residues long. CDR3 in DNA: TGTGCCAGCAGCTTAAGTCCAGGGGGTGGGACCCAGTACTTC. This translates into CASSLSPGGGTQYF.

V is TRBV28 and J is TRBJ1-3, with a tentative D call TRBD1 (6 bases). V was cut by 3 bases and J by 2 bases, with 11 bases left in between. CDR3 size: 15 residues. The germline V gene has CDR1 MDHEN and CDR2 SYDVKM. The CDR3 is CASSFWGAAGNTIYF. The DNA for the CDR3 is TGTGCCAGCAGTTTCTGGGGGGCGGCTGGAAACACCATATATTTT. Drawing the rest from reference TRBV28 and TRBJ1-3, the complete variable domain is DVKVTQSSRYLVKRTGEKVFLECVQDMDHENMFWYRQDPGLGLRLIYFSYDVKMKEKGDIPEGYSVSREKKERFSLILESASTNQTSMYLCASSFWGAAGNTIYFGEGSWLTVV.

Only a few counts were recorded for this clonotype. The chain combines TRBV6-1 with TRBJ1-5; D might be TRBD1 (5 bases). Germline CDR1 reads MNHNS; CDR2 reads SASEGT. The CDR3 extends over 15 amino acids. Deletions cut 8 bases from V and 9 bases from J, with 23 bases between. As DNA, the CDR3 is TGTGCCAGCCTGACTTTGGGGGAGCCGGCTCTGCCCCAGCATTTT. This encodes CASLTLGEPALPQHF.

This clonotype appeared many times. This chain uses TRBV7-8 with TRBJ1-3, with D uncertain. This CDR3 region has 16 residues. The V end lost 1 base, the J end lost 0 bases, and 10 bases lay between the germline ends. Germline V gene data show CDR1 as SGHVS and CDR2 as FQNEAQ. In DNA, the CDR3 is TGTGCCAGCAGCTTAGACGGAACCTACTCTGGAAACACCATATATTTT. This encodes CASSLDGTYSGNTIYF. Supplemented by reference TRBV7-8 and TRBJ1-3, the full variable domain reads GAGVSQSPRYKVAKRGQDVALRCDPISGHVSLFWYQQALGQGPEFLTYFQNEAQLDKSGLPSDRFFAERPEGSVSTLKIQRTQQEDSAVYLCASSLDGTYSGNTIYFGEGSWLTVV.

This clonotype was seen at least ten times. J is TRBJ2-5 and V is TRBV27; TRBD2 matches 7 bases. After removal of 2 bases from V and 4 bases from J, the junction contained 10 bases not matched to a gene. Germline assignment: CDR1 MNHEY and CDR2 SMNVEV (reference sequence). This CDR3 spans 16 amino acids. The CDR3 DNA reads as TGTGCCAGCAGTTTAGGGGGAGCGGGGAAATTAGAGACCCAGTACTTC. Encoded protein: CASSLGGAGKLETQYF.

This clonotype has a count of ten or more. The chain has TRBV20-1 and TRBJ2-5; 9 positions match TRBD1. J gave up 5 bases and V 6 bases, and 7 bases lay outside the gene matches. CDR3 length: 13 amino acids. Germline lookup yields CDR1 DFQATT and CDR2 SNEGSKA (reference sequence). CDR3 in DNA: TGCAGTGCGATACAGGGGGCGCCCGAGACCCAGTACTTC. Its translation: CSAIQGAPETQYF.

V gene TRBV27 combines with J gene TRBJ1-5, with TRBD1 matching 9 bases. V was pared by 6 bases and J by 7 bases, with 10 bases of the junction left unmatched. The germline V gene has CDR1 MNHEY and CDR2 SMNVEV (reference sequence). This CDR3 is built from 15 residues. Written as DNA, the CDR3 is TGTGCCAGCAGGCCACTTACAGGGGGCCCCCAGCCCCAGCATTTT. This gives the protein CASRPLTGGPQPQHF.

The V and J genes are TRBV19 and TRBJ2-5, with 8 nucleotides matching TRBD2. Germline CDR1 is LNHDA and CDR2 is SQIVND (reference sequence). The CDR3 extends over 15 amino acids. Germline trimming cut 4 bases from V and 5 bases from J; bases unmatched to any gene: 9. The CDR3 DNA reads TGTGCCAGTAGTACATCGGGAGGGCGGGCGGAGACCCAGTACTTC. Translated, it gives CASSTSGGRAETQYF.

The V call is TRBV5-1, the J call TRBJ1-5; 9 bases map to TRBD1. Losses at the gene ends were 5 bases for V and 1 base for J; bases not matched to a gene: 4. This CDR3 region has 15 residues. Germline assignment: CDR1 SGHRS and CDR2 YFSETQ. The CDR3 coding sequence is TGCGCCAGCAGACAGGGGGCGGAAAGCAATCAGCCCCAGCATTTT. Encoded protein: CASRQGAESNQPQHF.

The chain links TRBV6-1 to TRBJ2-7; TRBD1 matches 10 bases. The CDR3 runs 16 residues. After removal of 5 bases from V and 2 bases from J, the junction contained 9 bases not matched to a gene. Per the germline V gene, CDR1 is MNHNS and CDR2 is SASEGT. CDR3 in amino acids: CASSRKPGQGTYEQYF. The CDR3 DNA reads as TGTGCCAGCAGTAGAAAACCGGGACAGGGGACCTACGAGCAGTACTTC.

This clonotype was seen repeatedly, ten times or more. CDR3 residues: CASSGSGAAARTDTQYF. CDR3 coding DNA: TGCGCCAGCAGTGGTTCGGGCGCGGCCGCACGCACAGATACGCAGTATTTT. The chain combines TRBV10-1 with TRBJ2-3; D gene ambiguous. The germline CDR1 and CDR2 sequences are WNHNN and SYGVQD (reference sequence). Trimming shortened V by 4 bases and J by 1 base, and 18 bases separated the two germline ends. The CDR3 totals 17 residues.

The sample holds many counts of this clonotype. This chain links TRBV30 with TRBJ2-1; D is undetermined. The V end was cut by 2 bases, the J end by 6 bases, with 14 bases between. CDR3 length equals 14 residues. Germline V gives CDR1 GTSNPN, CDR2 SVGIG (reference sequence). CDR3 in amino acids: CAWSQNNPSNEQFF. The CDR3 DNA follows: TGTGCCTGGAGTCAGAACAATCCCTCCAATGAGCAGTTCTTC.

This clonotype showed up many times. DNA for the CDR3: TGTGCCAGCAGTTGGGGTCGGACTAGCGGGGCTCAAGAGACCCAGTACTTC. It encodes CASSWGRTSGAQETQYF. This chain connects TRBV6-2 or TRBV6-3 to TRBJ2-5; 12 bases align to TRBD2. After removal of 4 bases from V and 2 bases from J, the junction contained 8 bases not matched to a gene. The CDR3 is 17 amino acids. The germline CDR1 and CDR2 sequences are MNHEY and SVGEGT.

This sequence joins TRBV28 and TRBJ1-5; D remains unclear. The CDR3 has 12 amino acids. V was trimmed by 7 bases and J by 7 bases, leaving 11 bases between them. The V gene's germline CDR1 is MDHEN and CDR2 SYDVKM. Here the CDR3 reads CASTQSGQPQHF. The CDR3 DNA reads TGTGCCAGCACCCAATCTGGCCAGCCCCAGCATTTT.